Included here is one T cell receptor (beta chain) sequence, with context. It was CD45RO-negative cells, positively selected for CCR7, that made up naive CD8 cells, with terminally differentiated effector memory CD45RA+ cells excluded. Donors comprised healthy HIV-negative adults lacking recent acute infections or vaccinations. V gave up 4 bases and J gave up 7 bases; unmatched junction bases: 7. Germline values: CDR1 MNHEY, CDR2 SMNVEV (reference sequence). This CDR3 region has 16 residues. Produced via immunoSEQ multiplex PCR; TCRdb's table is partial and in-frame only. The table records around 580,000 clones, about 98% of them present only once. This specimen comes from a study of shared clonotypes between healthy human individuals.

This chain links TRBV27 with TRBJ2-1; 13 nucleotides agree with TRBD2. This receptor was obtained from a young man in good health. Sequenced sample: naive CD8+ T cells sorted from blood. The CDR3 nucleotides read TGTGCCAGCAGTTCATGGACTAGCGGGAGTAGGAATGAGCAGTTCTTC. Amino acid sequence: CASSSWTSGSRNEQFF.